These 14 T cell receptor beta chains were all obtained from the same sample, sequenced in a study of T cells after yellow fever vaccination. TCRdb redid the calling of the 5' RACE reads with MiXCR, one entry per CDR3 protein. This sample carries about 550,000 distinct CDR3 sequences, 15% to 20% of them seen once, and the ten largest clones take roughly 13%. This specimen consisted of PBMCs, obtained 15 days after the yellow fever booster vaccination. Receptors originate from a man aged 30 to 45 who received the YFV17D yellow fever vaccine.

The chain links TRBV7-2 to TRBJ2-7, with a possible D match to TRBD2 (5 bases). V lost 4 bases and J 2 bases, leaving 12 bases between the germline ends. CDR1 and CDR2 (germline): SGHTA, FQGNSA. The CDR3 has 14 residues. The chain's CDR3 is CASSSYRGTYEQYF. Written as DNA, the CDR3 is TGTGCCAGCAGCTCTTACCGGGGTACCTACGAGCAGTACTTC.

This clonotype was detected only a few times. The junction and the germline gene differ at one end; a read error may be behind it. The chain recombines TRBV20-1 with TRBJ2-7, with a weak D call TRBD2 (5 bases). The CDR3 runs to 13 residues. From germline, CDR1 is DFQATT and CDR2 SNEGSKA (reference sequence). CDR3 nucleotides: TGCAGTGTCAGACGGGGAACCTCCGACGAGCAGTACTTC. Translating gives CSVRRGTSDEQYF.

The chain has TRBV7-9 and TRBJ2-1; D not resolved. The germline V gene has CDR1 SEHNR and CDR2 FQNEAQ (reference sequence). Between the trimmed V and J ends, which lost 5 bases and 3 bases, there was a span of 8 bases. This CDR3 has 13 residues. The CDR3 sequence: CASSRDDYNEQFF. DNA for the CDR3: TGTGCCAGCAGCCGAGATGACTACAATGAGCAGTTCTTC.

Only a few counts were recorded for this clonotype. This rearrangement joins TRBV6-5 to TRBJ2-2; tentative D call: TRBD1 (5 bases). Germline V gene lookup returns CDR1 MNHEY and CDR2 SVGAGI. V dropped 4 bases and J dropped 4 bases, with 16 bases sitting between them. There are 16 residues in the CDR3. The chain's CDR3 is CASSSIRVGGTGELFF. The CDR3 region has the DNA TGTGCCAGCAGTTCCATCAGGGTCGGCGGCACCGGGGAGCTGTTTTTT.

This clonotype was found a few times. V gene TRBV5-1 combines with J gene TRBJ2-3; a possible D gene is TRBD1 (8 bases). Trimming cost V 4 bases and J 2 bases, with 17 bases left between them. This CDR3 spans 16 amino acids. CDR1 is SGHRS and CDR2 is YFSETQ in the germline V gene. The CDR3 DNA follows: TGCGCCAGCAGCGTCCCCACAGGGGGGGTCACAGATACGCAGTATTTT. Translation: CASSVPTGGVTDTQYF.

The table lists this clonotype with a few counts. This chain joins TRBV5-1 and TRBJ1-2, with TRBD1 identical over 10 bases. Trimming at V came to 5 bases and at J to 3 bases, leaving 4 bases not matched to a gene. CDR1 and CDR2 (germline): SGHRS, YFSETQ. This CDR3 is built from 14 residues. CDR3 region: CASRMTGGDYGYTF. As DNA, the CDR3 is TGCGCCAGCAGGATGACAGGGGGCGACTATGGCTACACCTTC.

The CDR3 DNA is TGCAGCGCAAACTTGAGGGAAAAACTGTTTTTT. Encoded protein: CSANLREKLFF. The chain is built from TRBV29-1 and TRBJ1-4, with unresolved D. The CDR3 covers 11 residues. V shed 7 bases and J shed 8 bases, with 11 bases lying between them. Per germline, CDR1 SQVTM and CDR2 ANQGSEA.

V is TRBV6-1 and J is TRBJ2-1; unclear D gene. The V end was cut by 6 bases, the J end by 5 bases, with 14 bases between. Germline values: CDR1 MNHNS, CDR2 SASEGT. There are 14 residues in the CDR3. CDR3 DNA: TGTGCCAGCAGGGGCCGAACCCCCCACAATGAGCAGTTCTTC. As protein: CASRGRTPHNEQFF.

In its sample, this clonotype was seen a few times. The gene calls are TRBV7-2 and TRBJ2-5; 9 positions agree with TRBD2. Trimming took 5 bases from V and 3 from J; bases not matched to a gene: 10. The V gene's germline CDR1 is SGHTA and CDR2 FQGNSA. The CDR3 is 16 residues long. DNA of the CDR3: TGTGCCAGCAGCCCTACTAGAGCGGGAGGTGAAGAGACCCAGTACTTC. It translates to CASSPTRAGGEETQYF.

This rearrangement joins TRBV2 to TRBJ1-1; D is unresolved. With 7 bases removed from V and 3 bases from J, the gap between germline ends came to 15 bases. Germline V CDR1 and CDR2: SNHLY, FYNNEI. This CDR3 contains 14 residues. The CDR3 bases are TGTGCCAGCATCTCCAGAACCGGCGACACTGAAGCTTTCTTT. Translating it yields CASISRTGDTEAFF.

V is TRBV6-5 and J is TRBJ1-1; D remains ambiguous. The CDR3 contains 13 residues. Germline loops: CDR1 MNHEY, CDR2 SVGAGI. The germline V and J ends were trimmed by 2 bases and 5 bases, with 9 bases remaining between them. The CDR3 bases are TGTGCCAGCAGTTACGAACCGGGGACTGAAGCTTTCTTT. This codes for CASSYEPGTEAFF.

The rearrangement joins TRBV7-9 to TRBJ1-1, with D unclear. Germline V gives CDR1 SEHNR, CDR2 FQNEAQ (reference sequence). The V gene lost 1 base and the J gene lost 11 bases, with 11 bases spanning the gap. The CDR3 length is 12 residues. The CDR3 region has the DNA TGTGCCAGCAGCTTAGGCCAGGAACAGGCTTTCTTT. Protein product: CASSLGQEQAFF.

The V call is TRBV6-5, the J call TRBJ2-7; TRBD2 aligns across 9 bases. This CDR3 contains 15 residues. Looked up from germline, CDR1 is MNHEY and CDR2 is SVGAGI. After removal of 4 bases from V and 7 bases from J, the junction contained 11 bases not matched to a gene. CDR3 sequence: CASSFRSSGSGEQYF. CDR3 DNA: TGTGCCAGCAGTTTCAGAAGTAGCGGGAGTGGGGAGCAGTACTTC.

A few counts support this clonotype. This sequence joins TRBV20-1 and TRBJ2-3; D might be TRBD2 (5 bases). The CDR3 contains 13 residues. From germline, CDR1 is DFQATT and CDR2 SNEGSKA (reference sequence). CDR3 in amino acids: CRGRLAAADTQYF. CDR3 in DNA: TGCAGGGGCCGCCTAGCTGCGGCAGATACGCAGTATTTT.